These 14 T cell receptor beta chains originate from one sample sequenced in a study of human T cells and chemical hapten exposure (dated by TCRdb to about 2021). This specimen's time point label, interpreted: patch test 1, 2 weeks after DPC sensitization. This specimen's treatment or condition label, per the study, means: therapeutic diphenylcyclopropenone sensitization with weekly scalp DPC. The library relied on RACE. The sequencer listed for this sample is NextSeq 500. TCRdb handled the public reads itself, with Q25 trimming in fastp and clone calling in MiXCR, and kept productive beta chains. Duplicate CDR3 protein sequences are folded into a single record with the most common DNA and genes. This sample gives over 65,000 distinct CDR3 sequences in total; approximately 12% of them show up just once. The ten largest clones take up about 4.2% of the sample. The source material was whole blood, sampled in connection with sensitization to the hapten diphenylcyclopropenone (DPC). The receptor set was obtained from a woman aged 50 to 60 with alopecia areata. Some clones in this sample may be carry-over from other donors' samples.

This clonotype was seen repeatedly, ten times or more. The V and J genes are TRBV18 and TRBJ2-3; D ambiguous. This CDR3 contains 14 residues. Germline lookup yields CDR1 KGHSH and CDR2 LQKENI. V was cut by 0 bases and J by 4 bases, with 8 bases left in between. The CDR3 loop reads CASSPPATPDTQYF. Written as DNA, the CDR3 is TGTGCCAGCTCACCACCGGCTACCCCAGATACGCAGTATTTT. Full variable domain (rest looked up from reference TRBV18 and TRBJ2-3): NAGVMQNPRHLVRRRGQEARLRCSPMKGHSHVYWYRQLPEEGLKFMVYLQKENIIDESGMPKERFSAEFPKEGPSILRIQQVVRGDSAAYFCASSPPATPDTQYFGPGTRLTVL.

The V and J genes are TRBV7-2 and TRBJ1-2; perhaps TRBD1 as D (5 bases). V lost 1 base, J lost 8 bases, and 23 bases lay in between. Germline values: CDR1 SGHTA, CDR2 FQGNSA. The CDR3 totals 17 residues. CDR3 bases: TGTGCCAGCAGCTTAGTTTTGGCCGTCAGGGCAAATATGGGCTACACCTTC. It translates to CASSLVLAVRANMGYTF.

This clonotype was observed at least ten times. The V and J genes are TRBV7-9 and TRBJ2-7; 14 bases are shared with TRBD2. Trimming cost V 4 bases and J 6 bases; bases outside gene matches: 8. This CDR3 contains 16 residues. Germline loops: CDR1 SEHNR, CDR2 FQNEAQ (reference sequence). The CDR3 protein is CASSSQTSGRGLEQYF. The CDR3 DNA is TGTGCCAGCAGCTCCCAGACTAGCGGGAGGGGTCTCGAGCAGTACTTC.

This clonotype was observed many times. The gene calls are TRBV7-3 and TRBJ1-3, with a possible D match to TRBD1 (5 bases). The CDR3 loop spans 14 amino acids. Germline CDR1 SGHTA, CDR2 FQGTGA. V was trimmed by 4 bases and J by 0 bases, leaving 7 bases between them. The CDR3 sequence: CASSSDSSGNTIYF. In DNA form, the CDR3 reads TGTGCCAGCAGCTCCGACAGCTCTGGAAACACCATATATTTT. The full variable domain, with the rest looked up from reference TRBV7-3 and TRBJ1-3, is GAGVSQTPSNKVTEKGKYVELRCDPISGHTALYWYRQSLGQGPEFLIYFQGTGAADDSGLPNDRFFAVRPEGSVSTLKIQRTERGDSAVYLCASSSDSSGNTIYFGEGSWLTVV.

At least ten counts were recorded for this clonotype. This sequence joins TRBV29-1 and TRBJ2-3, with D possibly being TRBD2 (5 bases). V was clipped by 7 bases and J by 1 base, with 9 bases between them. This CDR3 region has 12 residues. Germline values: CDR1 SQVTM, CDR2 ANQGSEA. DNA for the CDR3: TGCAGCGGAGCGGCCCGCACAGATACGCAGTATTTT. This encodes CSGAARTDTQYF.

This clonotype appeared many times. V usage is TRBV18 and J usage is TRBJ1-2; D possibly corresponds to TRBD1 (6 bases). The CDR3 length is 15 residues. Looked up from germline, CDR1 is KGHSH and CDR2 is LQKENI. With 3 bases removed from V and 3 bases from J, the gap between germline ends came to 14 bases. CDR3 nucleotides: TGTGCCAGCTCACCGGTATGGGGGGCAGACTATGGCTACACCTTC. Protein: CASSPVWGADYGYTF.

This clonotype was recorded many times. V and J are TRBV20-1 and TRBJ1-5, with TRBD1 matching 8 bases. Trimming removed 3 bases from V and 4 bases from J; junction bases left unmatched: 8. The CDR3 runs to 15 residues. CDR1 DFQATT and CDR2 SNEGSKA come from the germline V gene (reference sequence). The CDR3 coding sequence is TGCAGTGCTAGGTGGACAGGGCGTGGGAATCAGCCCCAGCATTTT. It yields the protein CSARWTGRGNQPQHF.

The chain is built from TRBV28 and TRBJ2-5; perhaps D is TRBD1 or TRBD2 (6 bases each). V was trimmed by 3 bases and J by 0 bases, leaving 14 bases between them. Germline V gene sequence: CDR1 MDHEN, CDR2 SYDVKM. The CDR3 totals 16 residues. The CDR3 DNA sequence: TGTGCCAGCAGTTTTCCGGGGGCCCTGTACCAAGAGACCCAGTACTTC. Its protein product is CASSFPGALYQETQYF.

This clonotype was counted a few times. This chain uses TRBV4-3 with TRBJ2-7; 7 bases line up with TRBD2. The CDR3 consists of 14 residues. The germline CDR1 and CDR2 sequences are LGHNA and YSLEER. J gave up 7 bases and V 2 bases, and 8 bases lay outside the gene matches. The CDR3 DNA reads as TGCGCCAGCAGCCAATACCTGGCTAGCGGTGAGCAGTACTTC. Protein product: CASSQYLASGEQYF.

This clonotype was detected many times. The chain recombines TRBV6-2 or TRBV6-3 with TRBJ2-5; D possibly corresponds to TRBD2 (5 bases). The CDR3 contains 13 residues. The germline V gene has CDR1 MNHEY and CDR2 SVGEGT. V was pared by 5 bases and J by 4 bases, with 11 bases between. The CDR3 is CASSPPGVETQYF. In DNA form, the CDR3 reads TGTGCCAGCAGTCCGCCCGGGGTAGAGACCCAGTACTTC.

The V call is TRBV5-6, the J call TRBJ1-2, with 7 positions matching TRBD1. The CDR3 length is 14 residues. With V trimmed by 4 bases and J by 3 bases, 6 bases remained unmatched. Germline values: CDR1 SGHDT, CDR2 YYEEEE. In nucleotides, the CDR3 is TGTGCCAGCAGCGGAAGGACAGGACACTATGGCTACACCTTC. This translates into CASSGRTGHYGYTF.

This clonotype has ten or more counts. The chain employs TRBV18 and TRBJ1-1; possibly TRBD1 for D (5 bases). V gave up 6 bases and J gave up 4 bases, with 21 bases separating them. The CDR3 length is 16 residues. In germline, CDR1 is KGHSH, CDR2 LQKENI. CDR3 sequence reads: CASSPRTGELSTEAFF. CDR3 coding DNA: TGTGCCAGCTCGCCTAGGACGGGGGAGCTTAGCACTGAAGCTTTCTTT.

There are many counts of this clonotype. In DNA, the CDR3 is TGTGCCAGCACGTCCACACGGACAGATACGCAGTATTTT. Translating gives CASTSTRTDTQYF. The V call is TRBV12-3 or TRBV12-4, the J call TRBJ2-3; D remains ambiguous. The CDR3 is made up of 13 amino acids. Deletions cut 7 bases from V and 3 bases from J, with 11 bases between.

The genes are TRBV6-2 or TRBV6-3 and TRBJ2-7, with 10 bases matching TRBD2. Germline lookup yields CDR1 MNHEY and CDR2 SVGEGT. Trimming cost V 8 bases and J 0 bases; bases outside gene matches: 4. The CDR3 length is 14 residues. This CDR3 is CASVLAGASYEQYF. Here the CDR3 DNA reads TGTGCCAGCGTTCTAGCGGGGGCCTCCTACGAGCAGTACTTC.